The next 29 T cell receptor beta chains were all read from a single sample in a study of T cells in localized non-small cell lung cancer (dated by TCRdb to the early 2020s). The method behind the library was the immunoSEQ multiplex PCR assay. This is the immuneACCESS table as TCRdb keeps it, with only in-frame sequences that have V and J called. A part of the clones is gone; compared with another copy, unresolved V genes explain less than half, and the rest is unexplained. The sample profile shows roughly 2,800 clones; about 18% of them were found once. Clones ranked in the top ten supply approximately 13% of the sample. The material sequenced was lung tumor tissue, taken before any cancer treatment. The receptors come from a woman aged 40-69 years with stage II lung adenocarcinoma.

This clone was seen a handful of times. This chain uses TRBV11-3 with TRBJ1-1; possible D gene TRBD1, 5 bases. V lost 6 bases and J 5 bases, leaving 16 bases between the germline ends. Germline V gene lookup returns CDR1 SGHNT and CDR2 YENEEA. This CDR3 region has 14 residues. The DNA for the CDR3 is TGTGCCAGCAGGGCGGGGACCGCGAGGACTGAAGCTTTCTTT. It encodes CASRAGTARTEAFF.

Sample share makes this clone medium-sized (0.01 to 0.1%). J is TRBJ1-4 and V is TRBV11-3; 9 nucleotides agree with TRBD1. V lost 5 bases to trimming and J lost 5 bases; unmatched junction nucleotides: 9. This CDR3 is built from 16 residues. CDR1 is SGHNT, CDR2 YENEEA, per germline. The CDR3 nucleotides are TGTGCCAGCAGCGGCCAACAGGGGGCTTGGAATGAAAAACTGTTTTTT. Protein: CASSGQQGAWNEKLFF.

V is TRBV4-1 and J is TRBJ1-2; 8 nucleotides align to TRBD1. Germline-derived CDR1 and CDR2 are MGHRA and YSYEKL. V trimming: 1 base; J trimming: 2 bases; junction bases outside the gene matches: 3. This CDR3 is built from 15 residues. The CDR3 nucleotides read TGCGCCAGCAGCCAAGGCGGACAGGGCAACTATGGCTACACCTTC. It encodes CASSQGGQGNYGYTF.

The rearrangement uses TRBV5-1 and TRBJ2-3; 8 bases are a match to TRBD2. The CDR3 runs 16 residues. The ends lost 5 bases at V and 4 bases at J; junction bases unmatched: 12. Germline CDR1 is SGHRS and CDR2 is YFSETQ. Here the CDR3 reads CASSSSGGADSDTQYF. CDR3 sequence (DNA): TGCGCCAGCAGTTCGTCCGGGGGGGCCGATTCAGATACGCAGTATTTT.

This clone has a handful of counts. The rearrangement joins TRBV11-3 to TRBJ1-2; D remains unclear. The CDR3 has 16 residues. Trimming shortened V by 5 bases and J by 0 bases, and 16 bases separated the two germline ends. Germline V CDR1 and CDR2: SGHNT, YENEEA. The CDR3 is CASSPGGGRANYGYTF. CDR3 nucleotides: TGTGCCAGCAGCCCCGGAGGTGGCAGAGCTAACTATGGCTACACCTTC. The whole variable domain, filled in from reference TRBV11-3 and TRBJ1-2, reads EAGVVQSPRYKIIEKKQPVAFWCNPISGHNTLYWYLQNLGQGPELLIRYENEEAVDDSQLPKDRFSAERLKGVDSTLKIQPAELGDSAVYLCASSPGGGRANYGYTFGSGTRLTVV.

The chain employs TRBV18 and TRBJ1-1; D might be TRBD1 (5 bases). CDR1 and CDR2 (germline): KGHSH, LQKENI. The V and J ends lost 6 bases and 3 bases respectively, with 11 bases between them. The CDR3 is made up of 13 amino acids. The DNA for the CDR3 is TGTGCCAGCTCCCAAGACAGTTACACTGAAGCTTTCTTT. Protein product: CASSQDSYTEAFF.

This clone has a handful of counts. This chain uses TRBV28 with TRBJ1-2; 8 bases are a match to TRBD1. CDR1 and CDR2 from the germline V gene are MDHEN and SYDVKM. The CDR3 extends over 15 amino acids. The V segment lost 4 bases and the J segment 5 bases; nucleotides outside the gene matches: 9. The CDR3 spells CASSSPGTGFYGYTF. Written as DNA, the CDR3 is TGTGCCAGCAGTTCCCCGGGGACAGGCTTTTATGGCTACACCTTC.

This chain connects TRBV6-8 to TRBJ2-3, with 7 bases fitting TRBD2. V shed 2 bases, J shed 3 bases, and the junction held 5 bases outside the gene matches. The germline gives CDR1 MNHGY, CDR2 SAAAGT. The CDR3 is made up of 15 amino acids. The CDR3 protein is CASSYLSGATDTQYF. CDR3 bases: TGTGCCAGCAGTTACCTGAGCGGGGCTACAGATACGCAGTATTTT.

The V and J genes are TRBV11-3 and TRBJ1-2; TRBD1 matches 9 bases. Per the germline V gene, CDR1 is SGHNT and CDR2 is YENEEA. V lost 4 bases and J lost 1; bases outside the gene matches: 10. This CDR3 has 17 amino acids. CDR3 residues: CASSSYGTGPFNYGYTF. DNA of the CDR3: TGTGCCAGCAGCTCCTACGGGACAGGGCCCTTTAACTATGGCTACACCTTC.

This clone qualifies as medium-sized. This chain links TRBV6-8 with TRBJ1-2; D may be TRBD1 (5 bases). Trimming cost V 5 bases and J 4 bases, with 8 bases left between them. Germline assignment: CDR1 MNHGY and CDR2 SAAAGT. The CDR3 covers 12 residues. The CDR3 DNA reads as TGTGCCAGCAGTGACAGACGCTATGGCTACACCTTC. Translation gives CASSDRRYGYTF.

The chain recombines TRBV6-8 with TRBJ1-6, with a possible D match to TRBD1 (5 bases). The V gene lost 5 bases and the J gene lost 4 bases, with 9 bases spanning the gap. This CDR3 has 14 residues. Germline V gene sequence: CDR1 MNHGY, CDR2 SAAAGT. The CDR3 DNA reads as TGTGCCAGCAGTGCGGGACCATATAATTCACCCCTCCACTTT. It specifies CASSAGPYNSPLHF.

This clone qualifies as medium-sized. This chain joins TRBV11-3 and TRBJ1-6, with D uncertain. The germline V gene has CDR1 SGHNT and CDR2 YENEEA. V lost 3 bases and J 10 bases, leaving 13 bases between the germline ends. The CDR3 extends over 14 amino acids. This CDR3 reads CASSLRAPGSPLHF. As DNA, the CDR3 is TGTGCCAGCAGCTTGAGGGCCCCTGGGTCACCCCTCCACTTT.

This clone has just a few counts. The chain carries TRBV11-3 and TRBJ2-1; D may be TRBD2 (7 bases). The CDR3 runs 16 residues. V was cut by 5 bases and J by 4 bases, with 18 bases left in between. In germline, CDR1 is SGHNT, CDR2 YENEEA. This CDR3 is CASSPPGGGRYNEQFF. CDR3 bases: TGTGCCAGCAGCCCCCCTGGGGGCGGGAGATACAATGAGCAGTTCTTC.

Judged by abundance, this clone is medium-sized. CDR3 in DNA: TGTGCCAGCAGCTTGGACACCCGGTGGGAGACCCAGTACTTC. Translating gives CASSLDTRWETQYF. The V and J genes are TRBV11-3 and TRBJ2-5; TRBD1 might be the D (5 bases). Between the trimmed V and J ends, which lost 3 bases and 5 bases, there was a span of 13 bases. The germline V gene encodes CDR1 SGHNT and CDR2 YENEEA. This CDR3 spans 14 amino acids.

This clone was recorded a few times. V and J are TRBV28 and TRBJ1-5; no reliable D call. CDR3 length: 15 residues. V was pared by 8 bases and J by 1 base, with 15 bases between. Germline CDR1 MDHEN, CDR2 SYDVKM. CDR3 sequence: CASRQVGISNQPQHF. CDR3 DNA sequence: TGTGCCAGCCGTCAGGTGGGGATAAGCAATCAGCCCCAGCATTTT.

CDR3 protein: CASSIYVSPTDTQYF. The DNA for the CDR3 is TGTGCCAGTAGTATCTATGTCAGCCCAACAGATACGCAGTATTTT. The V and J genes are TRBV19 and TRBJ2-3; the D is unclear. The length of the CDR3 is 15 residues. Trimming removed 3 bases from V and 3 bases from J, with 13 bases in between. CDR1 is LNHDA and CDR2 is SQIVND in the germline V gene (reference sequence).

There are a few counts of this clone. This sequence joins TRBV11-3 and TRBJ2-7; 7 bases line up with TRBD1. J was trimmed by 1 base and V by 2 bases; bases with no gene match: 2. Germline V CDR1 and CDR2: SGHNT, YENEEA. CDR3 length: 14 residues. The CDR3 bases are TGTGCCAGCAGCTTACGACAGGGATCCTACGAGCAGTACTTC. Translating it yields CASSLRQGSYEQYF.

This chain joins TRBV11-3 and TRBJ1-5; D is ambiguous. V gave up 5 bases and J gave up 4 bases, with 21 bases separating them. Germline loops: CDR1 SGHNT, CDR2 YENEEA. The CDR3 has 17 residues. Here the CDR3 reads CASSPAPTIRWNQPQHF. The CDR3 nucleotides are TGTGCCAGCAGCCCCGCTCCCACAATTAGGTGGAATCAGCCCCAGCATTTT.

This clone came up a few times. The chain links TRBV4-1 to TRBJ2-7, with TRBD1 matching 9 bases. The ends lost 2 bases at V and 3 bases at J; junction bases unmatched: 5. Per the germline V gene, CDR1 is MGHRA and CDR2 is YSYEKL. The CDR3 extends over 15 amino acids. The CDR3 loop is CASSQPGQGNYEQYF. Written as DNA, the CDR3 is TGCGCCAGCAGCCAACCGGGACAGGGAAACTACGAGCAGTACTTC.

The V gene is TRBV5-1, the J gene TRBJ1-4; D gene ambiguous. The CDR3 spans 14 residues. The germline CDR1 and CDR2 sequences are SGHRS and YFSETQ. V was clipped by 0 bases and J by 2 bases, with 5 bases between them. CDR3 coding DNA: TGCGCCAGCAGCTTGGCCGGGACTAATGAAAAACTGTTTTTT. Translating gives CASSLAGTNEKLFF.

This clone was observed a handful of times. V and J are TRBV11-3 and TRBJ2-7, with 8 bases identical to TRBD1. J was trimmed by 1 base and V by 4 bases; bases with no gene match: 3. Germline V gives CDR1 SGHNT, CDR2 YENEEA. The CDR3 is 14 residues long. The CDR3 loop is CASSYRGESYEQYF. In nucleotides, the CDR3 is TGTGCCAGCAGCTACAGGGGGGAGTCCTACGAGCAGTACTTC.

The genes are TRBV28 and TRBJ1-1; a weak D match, TRBD1 (6 bases). Trimming left V 10 bases short and J 1 base short, with 16 bases between. Germline V CDR1 and CDR2: MDHEN, SYDVKM. The CDR3 has 14 amino acids. The CDR3 DNA is TGTGCCACCCTAGGGGACACCTCGAACACTGAAGCTTTCTTT. This gives the protein CATLGDTSNTEAFF. Variable domain in full (rest from reference TRBV28 and TRBJ1-1): DVKVTQSSRYLVKRTGEKVFLECVQDMDHENMFWYRQDPGLGLRLIYFSYDVKMKEKGDIPEGYSVSREKKERFSLILESASTNQTSMYLCATLGDTSNTEAFFGQGTRLTVV.

The chain carries TRBV11-3 and TRBJ2-7; 9 positions match TRBD2. The CDR3 contains 15 residues. Germline values: CDR1 SGHNT, CDR2 YENEEA. The ends lost 5 bases at V and 4 bases at J; junction bases unmatched: 9. The CDR3 is CASSVMRGGDYEQYF. The CDR3 coding sequence is TGTGCCAGCAGCGTTATGCGGGGGGGCGATTACGAGCAGTACTTC.

This chain connects TRBV28 to TRBJ1-3; D call uncertain. Germline values: CDR1 MDHEN, CDR2 SYDVKM. The CDR3 covers 12 residues. V shed 2 bases and J shed 5 bases, with 4 bases lying between them. The CDR3 loop reads CASSLGRNTIYF. The CDR3 DNA follows: TGTGCCAGCAGTTTAGGTAGAAACACCATATATTTT.

This clone was counted a few times. V and J are TRBV11-3 and TRBJ1-1; D might be TRBD1 (5 bases). Germline loops: CDR1 SGHNT, CDR2 YENEEA. V lost 0 bases, J lost 1 base, and 6 bases lay in between. This CDR3 region has 14 residues. The chain's CDR3 is CASSLEGGNTEAFF. For the CDR3, the DNA is TGTGCCAGCAGCTTAGAGGGGGGGAACACTGAAGCTTTCTTT. Combining the CDR3 with reference TRBV11-3 and TRBJ1-1 gives the whole variable domain EAGVVQSPRYKIIEKKQPVAFWCNPISGHNTLYWYLQNLGQGPELLIRYENEEAVDDSQLPKDRFSAERLKGVDSTLKIQPAELGDSAVYLCASSLEGGNTEAFFGQGTRLTVV.

The rearrangement uses TRBV11-3 and TRBJ1-4, with unresolved D. V lost 0 bases and J lost 7, with 12 bases in between. This CDR3 contains 15 residues. Germline CDR1 reads SGHNT; CDR2 reads YENEEA. The CDR3 nucleotides are TGTGCCAGCAGCTTAGATTCGGTTTATGGTGAAAAACTGTTTTTT. This sequence encodes CASSLDSVYGEKLFF.

This clone was found a few times. J is TRBJ2-1 and V is TRBV19; D is undetermined. The V and J ends lost 0 bases and 3 bases respectively, with 12 bases between them. The length of the CDR3 is 16 residues. In germline, CDR1 is LNHDA, CDR2 SQIVND (reference sequence). The CDR3 sequence: CASSIDPGVLYNEQFF. The CDR3 coding sequence is TGTGCCAGTAGTATAGATCCCGGAGTGCTCTACAATGAGCAGTTCTTC.

The rearrangement links TRBV5-1 to TRBJ1-1; 8 positions agree with TRBD1. Germline trimming cut 2 bases from V and 4 bases from J; bases unmatched to any gene: 4. The length of the CDR3 is 14 residues. Germline V lookup: CDR1 SGHRS, CDR2 YFSETQ. The CDR3 loop is CASSFLGTGTEAFF. CDR3 in DNA: TGCGCCAGCAGCTTCCTCGGGACAGGCACTGAAGCTTTCTTT.

A few counts support this clone. This chain connects TRBV28 to TRBJ2-1; D not resolved. The V gene lost 9 bases and the J gene lost 10 bases, with 16 bases spanning the gap. Germline V gene lookup returns CDR1 MDHEN and CDR2 SYDVKM. The CDR3 sequence is 12 residues long. The CDR3 bases are TGTGCCAGTCAGACTGAATTTATGGAGCAGTTCTTC. Its translation: CASQTEFMEQFF.